This is a list of T cell receptor beta chains from one sample in a study of blood T cell repertoires in COVID-19. Generated by immunoSEQ multiplex PCR, the TCRdb table keeps only in-frame clones and is missing some. The sample records fewer than 500,000 clones, 85% to 90% being singletons. Specimen: peripheral blood. Source of these receptors: a young woman with acute or convalescent COVID-19. Both conserved end residues are part of each CDR3. D genes are given only for firm matches. Rows may omit the clone size; those that give it use once, few, many or a size class.

len	abundance	d_gene	v_gene	CDR3aa
16	once	-	TRBV2	CASSETTGGSNQPQHF
14	-	TRBD2	TRBV13	CASSGGTSGVEQYF
12	-	-	TRBV10-3	CATSNTAPTQYF
15	few	TRBD2	TRBV19	CASSTVGLAAYEQYF
14	-	TRBD2	TRBV28	CASSTTSGTYEQYF
16	-	-	TRBV4-1	CASSQEAARSNSPLHF
15	once	TRBD1	TRBV7-6	CASSPEDRGYNEQFF
14	-	TRBD2	TRBV4-1	CASSPGLGRYEQYF
12	-	-	TRBV3-1/TRBV3-2	CASSLRGNEQFF
15	-	-	TRBV6-5	CASRPPGQTPLGYTF
18	-	-	TRBV10-1	CASRMKQGIRMWTGELFF
16	-	TRBD1	TRBV5-1	CASSWDRGFSGNTIYF
15	-	-	TRBV19	CASKNGGGSTDTQYF
19	-	TRBD2	TRBV28	CASSDPGTSGGRRTDTQYF
18	-	-	TRBV15	CATSRDLPGTKFHQPQHF
13	-	-	TRBV13	CASSLSPVQPQHF
17	few	-	TRBV7-2	CASSPRTLISVNTEAFF
16	-	TRBD1	TRBV6-5	CASSYYPDRGFYEQYF
16	-	-	TRBV5-1	CASSLEAGSSGNTIYF
14	-	TRBD2	TRBV27	CASRASGAKNIQYF
17	-	TRBD2	TRBV4-2	CASSQTLAVENTGELFF
15	-	TRBD2	TRBV5-5	CASSFSPRGSGELFF
16	-	-	TRBV19	CASSIGWRQRYTEAFF
14	-	TRBD1	TRBV6-5	CASSRPGQGYEQYF
10	-	-	TRBV20-1	CSARGVSIFF
14	-	-	TRBV19	CASSIASSYNEQFF
14	-	-	TRBV27	CASSLSSTVYGYTF
15	-	-	TRBV6-1	CASSEILGRGLYLFF
14	-	TRBD1	TRBV2	CASSADRAPDTQYF
16	-	TRBD1	TRBV25-1	CASSEYDRAGTDTQYF
16	-	TRBD2	TRBV2	CASQKGLAGAQETQYF
11	-	-	TRBV27	CASSSAYEQYF
14	-	-	TRBV7-8	CASSLGLQGYEQYF
15	-	-	TRBV4-1	CASSHGPGVTDTQYF
19	medium-sized	TRBD1	TRBV5-6	CASSPTGTGIVDLSDEQFF
14	-	-	TRBV18	CASSPIGLEDTQYF
13	-	-	TRBV27	CASSLNPGEKLFF
17	-	-	TRBV27	CASSSPFGEGIGSPLHF
13	-	TRBD2	TRBV12-3/TRBV12-4	CASSRGAYNEQFF
15	-	TRBD1	TRBV30	CAWSAGQGMDTEAFF
14	-	-	TRBV11-3	CASSLVAGSDEQFF
15	-	-	TRBV10-2	CASSRQSSGANVLTF
14	-	TRBD1	TRBV6-5	CASREDRGRSPLHF
11	-	TRBD1	TRBV6-5	CASSLTGGIYF
13	-	TRBD1	TRBV19	CASSTGGYQPQHF
12	few	-	TRBV5-6	CASSAGYNEQYF